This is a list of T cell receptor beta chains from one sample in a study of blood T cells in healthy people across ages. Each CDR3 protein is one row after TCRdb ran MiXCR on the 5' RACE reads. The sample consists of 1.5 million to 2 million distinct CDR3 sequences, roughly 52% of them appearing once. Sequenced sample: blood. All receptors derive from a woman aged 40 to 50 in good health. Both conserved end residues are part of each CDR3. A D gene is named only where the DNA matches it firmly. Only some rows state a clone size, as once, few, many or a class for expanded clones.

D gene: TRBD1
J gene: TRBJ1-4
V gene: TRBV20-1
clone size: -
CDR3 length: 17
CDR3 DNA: TGCAGTGCCCAGGGGACAGCAGCCGTAGGGACTAATGAAAAACTGTTTTTT
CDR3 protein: CSAQGTAAVGTNEKLFF

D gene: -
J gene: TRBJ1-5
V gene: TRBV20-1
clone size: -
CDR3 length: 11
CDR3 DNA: TGCAGTGCTAGTCAGGAGCAGCCCCAGCATTTT
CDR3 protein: CSASQEQPQHF

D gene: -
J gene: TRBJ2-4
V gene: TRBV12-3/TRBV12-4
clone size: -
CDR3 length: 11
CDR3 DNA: TGTGCCAGCACTAGGGACACCATTCAGTACTTC
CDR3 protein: CASTRDTIQYF

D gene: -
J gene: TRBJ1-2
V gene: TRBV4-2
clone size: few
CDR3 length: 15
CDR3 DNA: TGTGCCAGCAGCCAAGACGATCAGGGTCCCTATGGCTACACCTTC
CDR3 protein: CASSQDDQGPYGYTF

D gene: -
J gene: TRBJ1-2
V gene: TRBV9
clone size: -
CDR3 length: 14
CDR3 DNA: TGTGCCAGCAGTCATGACAGCTATAACTATGGCTACACCTTC
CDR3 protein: CASSHDSYNYGYTF

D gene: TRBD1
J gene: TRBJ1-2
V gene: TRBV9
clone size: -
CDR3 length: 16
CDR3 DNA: TGTGCCAGCAGCGTTTCCCCCAGGGGGCTCGAGGATGGCTACACCTTC
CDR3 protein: CASSVSPRGLEDGYTF

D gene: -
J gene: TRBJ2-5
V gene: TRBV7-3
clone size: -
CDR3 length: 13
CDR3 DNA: TGTGCCAGCAGCTCGAATCCTCAAGAGACCCAGTACTTC
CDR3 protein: CASSSNPQETQYF

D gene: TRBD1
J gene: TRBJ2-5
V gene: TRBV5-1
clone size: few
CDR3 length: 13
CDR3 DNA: TGCGCCACTTCTGGACAGGTTTCGGAGACCCAGTACTTC
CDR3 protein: CATSGQVSETQYF

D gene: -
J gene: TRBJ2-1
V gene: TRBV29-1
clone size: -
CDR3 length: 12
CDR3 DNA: TGCAGCGTTGAGGTGACCAGGAATGAGCAGTTCTTC
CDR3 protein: CSVEVTRNEQFF

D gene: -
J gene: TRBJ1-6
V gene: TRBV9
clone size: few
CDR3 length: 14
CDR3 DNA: TGTGCCAGCAGCGTTGACATCTCCGGTTCACCCCTCCACTTT
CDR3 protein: CASSVDISGSPLHF

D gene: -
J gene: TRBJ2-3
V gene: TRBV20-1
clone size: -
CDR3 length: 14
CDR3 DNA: TGCAGTGCTAGAGAGGGCTCTAGCACAGATACGCAGTATTTT
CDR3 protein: CSAREGSSTDTQYF

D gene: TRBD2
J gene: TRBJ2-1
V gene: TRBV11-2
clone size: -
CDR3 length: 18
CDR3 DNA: TGTGCCAGCAGCTTATTCTCCAGCGGGGGTGGGATTTACAATGAGCAGTTCTTC
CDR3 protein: CASSLFSSGGGIYNEQFF

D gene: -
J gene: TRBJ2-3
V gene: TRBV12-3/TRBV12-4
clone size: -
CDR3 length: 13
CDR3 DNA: TGTGTCAGCAGTTTTGACGGCACAGATACGCAGTATTTT
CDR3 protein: CVSSFDGTDTQYF

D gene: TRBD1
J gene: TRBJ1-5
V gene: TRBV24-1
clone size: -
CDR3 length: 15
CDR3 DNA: TGTGCCACCAGTGATTCATCCACAGGGGGTGGGCCCCAGCATTTT
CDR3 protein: CATSDSSTGGGPQHF

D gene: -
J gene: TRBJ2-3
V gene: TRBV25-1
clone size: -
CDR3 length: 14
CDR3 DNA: TGTGCCAGCAGTGAATATATCGACACAGATACGCAGTATTTT
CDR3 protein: CASSEYIDTDTQYF

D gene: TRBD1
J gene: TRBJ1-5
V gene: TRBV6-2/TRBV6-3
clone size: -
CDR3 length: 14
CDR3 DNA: TGTGCCAGCAGGACACAGGGGGCCAATCAGCCCCAGCATTTT
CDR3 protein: CASRTQGANQPQHF

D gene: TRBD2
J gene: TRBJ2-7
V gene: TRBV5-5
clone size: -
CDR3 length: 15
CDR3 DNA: TGTGCCAGCAGCTTGGTAGGGACTAGCGGGTACGAGCAGTACTTC
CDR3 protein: CASSLVGTSGYEQYF

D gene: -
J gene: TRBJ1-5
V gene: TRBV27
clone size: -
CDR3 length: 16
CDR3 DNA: TGTGCCAGCAGTTCCCGGGAGGGGGTCGGCAATCAGCCCCAGCATTTT
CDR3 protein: CASSSREGVGNQPQHF

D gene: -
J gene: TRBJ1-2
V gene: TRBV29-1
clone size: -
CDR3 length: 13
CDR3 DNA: TGCAGCGTTGTACCGGGGTCTAGCTATGGCTACACCTTC
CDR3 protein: CSVVPGSSYGYTF

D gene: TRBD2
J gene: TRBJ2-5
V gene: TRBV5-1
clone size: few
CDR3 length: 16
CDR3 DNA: TGCGCCAGCAGAAGTCAAATTAGCGGGGGGAAAGAGACCCAGTACTTC
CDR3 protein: CASRSQISGGKETQYF

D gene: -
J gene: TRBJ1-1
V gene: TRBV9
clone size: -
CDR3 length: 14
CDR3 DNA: TGTGCCAGCAGCGTGGATGGTGGGAACACTGAAGCTTTCTTT
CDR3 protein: CASSVDGGNTEAFF

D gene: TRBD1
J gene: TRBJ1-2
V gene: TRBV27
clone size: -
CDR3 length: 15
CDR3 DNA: TGTGCCAGCCGTGGACAGGGGGGGACTAACTATGGCTACACCTTC
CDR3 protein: CASRGQGGTNYGYTF

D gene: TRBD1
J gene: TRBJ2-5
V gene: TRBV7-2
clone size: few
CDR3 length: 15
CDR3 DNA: TGTGCCAGCAGCTTAGAAAGGACAGGTCAAGAGACCCAGTACTTC
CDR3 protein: CASSLERTGQETQYF

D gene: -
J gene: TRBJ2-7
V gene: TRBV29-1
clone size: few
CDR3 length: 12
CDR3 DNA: TGCAGCGTTGAAGACGGAGACTACGAGCAGTACTTC
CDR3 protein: CSVEDGDYEQYF

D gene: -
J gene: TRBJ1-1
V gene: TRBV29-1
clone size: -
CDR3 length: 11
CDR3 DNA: TGCAGCGCGTTCGTGGATAGCGAAGCTTTCTTT
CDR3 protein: CSAFVDSEAFF

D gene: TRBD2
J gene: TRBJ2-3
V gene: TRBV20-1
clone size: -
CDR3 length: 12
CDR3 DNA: TGCACCGGGGGGAGGGAGACAGATACGCAGTATTTT
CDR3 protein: CTGGRETDTQYF

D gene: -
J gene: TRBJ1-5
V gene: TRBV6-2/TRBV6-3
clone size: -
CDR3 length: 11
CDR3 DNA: TGTTCGACAGGTAGCAATCAGCCCCAGCATTTT
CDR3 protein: CSTGSNQPQHF

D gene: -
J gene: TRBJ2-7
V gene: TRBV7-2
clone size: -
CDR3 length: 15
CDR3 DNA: TGTGCCAGCAGGTCCAAGGGACTGCGGAAGGGCGAGCAGTACTTC
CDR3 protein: CASRSKGLRKGEQYF

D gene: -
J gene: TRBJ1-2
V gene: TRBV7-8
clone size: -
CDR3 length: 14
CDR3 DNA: TGTGCCAGCAGCCCCGATAACAGGGCACGAGGCTACACCTTC
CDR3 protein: CASSPDNRARGYTF

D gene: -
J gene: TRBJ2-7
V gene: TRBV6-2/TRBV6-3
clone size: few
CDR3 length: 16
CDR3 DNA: TGTGCCAGCAGTGACGTGCTGACGGGACTCCGCTACGAGCAGTACTTC
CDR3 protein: CASSDVLTGLRYEQYF

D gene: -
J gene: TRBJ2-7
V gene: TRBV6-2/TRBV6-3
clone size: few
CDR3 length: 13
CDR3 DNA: TGTGCCAGCAGTTACGGCAGACCCTACGAGCAGTACTTC
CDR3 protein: CASSYGRPYEQYF

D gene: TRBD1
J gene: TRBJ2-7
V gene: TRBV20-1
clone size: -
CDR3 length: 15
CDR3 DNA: TGCGGTGCTTTAAACCGGGACAGGAGCCCCTACGAGCAGTACTTC
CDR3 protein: CGALNRDRSPYEQYF

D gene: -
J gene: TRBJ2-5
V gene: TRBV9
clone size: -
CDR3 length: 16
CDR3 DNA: TGTGCCAGCAGCGTAGACTACGGCGGCCCAACCAATGAGCAGTACTTC
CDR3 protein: CASSVDYGGPTNEQYF

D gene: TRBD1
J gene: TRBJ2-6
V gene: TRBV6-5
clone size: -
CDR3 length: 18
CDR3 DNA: TGTGCCAGCAGTTTTACGCCGGGACAGGGGACTGGGGCCAACGTCCTGACTTTC
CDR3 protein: CASSFTPGQGTGANVLTF

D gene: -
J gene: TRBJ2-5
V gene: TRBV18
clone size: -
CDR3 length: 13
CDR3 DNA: TGTGCCAGCTCACCAGCTCAGGGAGAGACCCAGTACTTC
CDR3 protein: CASSPAQGETQYF

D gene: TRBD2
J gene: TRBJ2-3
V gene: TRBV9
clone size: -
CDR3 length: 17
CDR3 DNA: TGTGCCAGCAGCGTTTTAGCGGGGGCCCCCTTCCCAGATACGCAGTATTTT
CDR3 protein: CASSVLAGAPFPDTQYF

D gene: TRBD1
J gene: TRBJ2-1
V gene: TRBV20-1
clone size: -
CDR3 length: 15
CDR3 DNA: TGCAGTGGAGAGAGGGGACAGTTCCTTGACAATGAGCAGTTCTTC
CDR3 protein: CSGERGQFLDNEQFF

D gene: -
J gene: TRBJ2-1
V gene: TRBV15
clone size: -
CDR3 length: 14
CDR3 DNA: TGTGCCACCAGCGGAGGGGCTGTTGACAATGAGCAGTTCTTC
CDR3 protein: CATSGGAVDNEQFF

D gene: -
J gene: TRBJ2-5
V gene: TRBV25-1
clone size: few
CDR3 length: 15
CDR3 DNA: TGTGCCAGCAGTGAACGGCAGGAGCCCCAAGAGACCCAGTACTTC
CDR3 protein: CASSERQEPQETQYF

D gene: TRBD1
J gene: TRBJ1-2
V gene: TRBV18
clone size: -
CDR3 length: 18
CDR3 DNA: TGTGCCAGCTCACAGGTTGGACAGGGGACTACAACTAACTATGGCTACACCTTC
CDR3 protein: CASSQVGQGTTTNYGYTF

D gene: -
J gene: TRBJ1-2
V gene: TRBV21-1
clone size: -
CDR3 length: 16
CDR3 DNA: TGTGCCAGCAGCAAATCAGGGGACAGGGGTGACTATGGCTACACCTTC
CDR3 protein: CASSKSGDRGDYGYTF

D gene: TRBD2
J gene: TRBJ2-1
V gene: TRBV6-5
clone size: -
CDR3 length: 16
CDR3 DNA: TGTGCCAGCAGTTACACCGCGGGAGCAACCTACAATGAGCAGTTCTTC
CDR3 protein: CASSYTAGATYNEQFF

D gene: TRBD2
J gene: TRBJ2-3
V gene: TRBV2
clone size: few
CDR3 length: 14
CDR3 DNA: TGTGCCAGCACGGCGGGGGGGTCCACAGATACGCAGTATTTT
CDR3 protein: CASTAGGSTDTQYF

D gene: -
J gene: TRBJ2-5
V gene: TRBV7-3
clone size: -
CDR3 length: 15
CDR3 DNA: TGTGCCAGCAGCGCGCTGCCAGGGGCTAAAGAGACCCAGTACTTC
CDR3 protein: CASSALPGAKETQYF

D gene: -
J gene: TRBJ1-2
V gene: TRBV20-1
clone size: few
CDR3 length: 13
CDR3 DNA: TGCAGTGCTAGAAGGGACACCGTCTATGGCTACACCTTC
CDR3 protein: CSARRDTVYGYTF

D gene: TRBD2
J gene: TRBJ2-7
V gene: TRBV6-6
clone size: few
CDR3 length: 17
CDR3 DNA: TGTGCCAGCAGAGACCTCCGTAGCGGGGGGTATTCCTACGAGCAGTACTTC
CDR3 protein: CASRDLRSGGYSYEQYF

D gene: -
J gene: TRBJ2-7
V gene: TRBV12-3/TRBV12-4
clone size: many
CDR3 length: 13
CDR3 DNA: TGTGCCAGCAGTTTCGGGGTCACCTACGAGCAGTACTTC
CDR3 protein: CASSFGVTYEQYF